This entry is about one T cell receptor beta chain. The data originate from a study of blood T cells in healthy people across ages. The use of a sample-barcoded 5' primer and a J-beta primer mix characterized a second PCR of about 7 to 12 cycles. One entry per CDR3 protein results from TCRdb running MiXCR on the 5' RACE reads. The repertoire consists of approximately 1,700,000 distinct CDR3 sequences, with approximately 40% occurring once and the leading ten covering 23%. Trimming pared 4 bases from V and 5 bases from J, leaving 11 bases between. The CDR3 length is 13 residues. Germline CDR1 reads KGHDR; CDR2 reads SFDVKD.

Sequencing used blood. The receptor's source is a human donor in good health. V gene TRBV24-1 combines with J gene TRBJ2-7, with D tentatively TRBD1 (5 bases). CDR3 sequence (DNA): TGTGCCACCAGTGACAGCGACAGTCACGAGCAGTACTTC. Its protein is CATSDSDSHEQYF.